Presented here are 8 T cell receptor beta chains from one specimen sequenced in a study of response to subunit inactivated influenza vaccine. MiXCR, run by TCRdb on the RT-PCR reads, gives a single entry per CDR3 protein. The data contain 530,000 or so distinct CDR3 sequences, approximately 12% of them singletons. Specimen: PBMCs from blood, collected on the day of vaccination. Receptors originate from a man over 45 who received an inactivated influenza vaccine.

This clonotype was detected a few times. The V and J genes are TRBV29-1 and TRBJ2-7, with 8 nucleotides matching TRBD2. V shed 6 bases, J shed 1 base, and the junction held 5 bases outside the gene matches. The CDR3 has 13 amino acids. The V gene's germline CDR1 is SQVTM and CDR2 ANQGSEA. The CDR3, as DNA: TGCAGCGTCCCTAGCGGGCAATCCTACGAGCAGTACTTC. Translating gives CSVPSGQSYEQYF.

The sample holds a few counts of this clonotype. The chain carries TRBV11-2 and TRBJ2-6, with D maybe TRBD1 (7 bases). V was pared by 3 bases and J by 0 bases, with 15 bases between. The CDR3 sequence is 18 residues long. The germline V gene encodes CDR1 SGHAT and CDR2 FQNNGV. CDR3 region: CASSFRQGGLSGANVLTF. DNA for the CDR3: TGTGCCAGCAGCTTTCGCCAGGGGGGTCTCTCTGGGGCCAACGTCCTGACTTTC.

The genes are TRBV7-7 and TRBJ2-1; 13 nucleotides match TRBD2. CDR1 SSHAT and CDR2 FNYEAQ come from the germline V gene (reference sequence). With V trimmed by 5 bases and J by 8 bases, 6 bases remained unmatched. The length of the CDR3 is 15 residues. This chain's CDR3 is CASSRGTSGIYEQFF. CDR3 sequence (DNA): TGTGCCAGCAGCCGGGGGACTAGCGGGATCTATGAGCAGTTCTTC.

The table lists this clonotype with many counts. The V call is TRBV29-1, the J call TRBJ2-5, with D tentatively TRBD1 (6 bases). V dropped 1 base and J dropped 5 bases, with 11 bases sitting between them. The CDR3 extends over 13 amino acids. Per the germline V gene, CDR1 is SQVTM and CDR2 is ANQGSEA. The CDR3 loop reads CSVEGTQGETQYF. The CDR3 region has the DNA TGCAGCGTTGAAGGGACTCAGGGGGAGACCCAGTACTTC.

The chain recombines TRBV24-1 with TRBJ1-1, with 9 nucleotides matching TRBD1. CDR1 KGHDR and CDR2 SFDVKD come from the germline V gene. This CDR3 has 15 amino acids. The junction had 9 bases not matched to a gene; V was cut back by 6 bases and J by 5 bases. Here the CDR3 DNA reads TGTGCCACCAGTCCCTCGGGACAGGGTTTAACTGAAGCTTTCTTT. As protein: CATSPSGQGLTEAFF.

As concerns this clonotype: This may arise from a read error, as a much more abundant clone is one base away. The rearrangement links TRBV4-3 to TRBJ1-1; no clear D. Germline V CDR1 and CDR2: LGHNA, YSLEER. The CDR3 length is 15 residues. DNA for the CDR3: TGCGCCACCAGCCAATCGGCTCGGGGGAACACTGAAGCTTTCTTT. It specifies CATSQSARGNTEAFF.

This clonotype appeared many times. The CDR3 nucleotides are TGCGCCAGCAGCTTGGCCGGGACAGAATACGAGCAGTACTTC. As protein: CASSLAGTEYEQYF. The genes are TRBV5-1 and TRBJ2-7; 7 nucleotides agree with TRBD1. With V trimmed by 0 bases and J by 4 bases, 4 bases remained unmatched. The germline CDR1 and CDR2 sequences are SGHRS and YFSETQ. The CDR3 loop spans 14 amino acids.

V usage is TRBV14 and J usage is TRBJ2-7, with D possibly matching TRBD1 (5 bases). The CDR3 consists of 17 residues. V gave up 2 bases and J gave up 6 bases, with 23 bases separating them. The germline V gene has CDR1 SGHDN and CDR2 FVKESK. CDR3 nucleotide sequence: TGTGCCAGCAGCCAAAGAGGCGGCAGGGCCCGGTGGGGCGAGCAGTACTTC. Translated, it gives CASSQRGGRARWGEQYF.